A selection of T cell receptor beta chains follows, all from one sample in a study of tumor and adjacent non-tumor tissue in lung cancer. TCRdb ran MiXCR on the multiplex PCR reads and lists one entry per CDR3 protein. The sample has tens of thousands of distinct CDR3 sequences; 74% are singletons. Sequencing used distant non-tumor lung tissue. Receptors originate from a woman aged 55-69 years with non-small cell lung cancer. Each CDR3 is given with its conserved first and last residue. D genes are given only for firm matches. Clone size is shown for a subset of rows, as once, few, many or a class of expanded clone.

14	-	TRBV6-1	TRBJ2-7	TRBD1	CASNEQDRGPEQYF	TGTGCCAGCAATGAGCAGGACAGGGGACCCGAGCAGTACTTC
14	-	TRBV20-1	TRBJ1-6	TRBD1	CSARGQGARTPLHF	TGCAGTGCTAGAGGACAGGGGGCCAGAACACCCCTCCACTTT
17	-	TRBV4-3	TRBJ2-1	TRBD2	CASSHASGLAGGNEQFF	TGCGCCAGCAGCCATGCATCGGGGCTAGCGGGAGGGAATGAGCAGTTCTTC
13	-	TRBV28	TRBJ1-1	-	CPSNRSLNTEAFF	TGTCCCAGCAACCGTTCTCTTAACACTGAAGCTTTCTTT
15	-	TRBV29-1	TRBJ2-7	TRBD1	CSVELRQGTSYKQYF	TGTAGCGTTGAACTCCGACAGGGGACTTCCTACAAGCAGTACTTC
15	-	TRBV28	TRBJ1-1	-	CVSSISPHTYTEAFF	TGTGTCAGCAGTATATCGCCTCATACCTACACTGAAGCTTTCTTT
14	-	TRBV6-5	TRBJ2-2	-	CARRLGSAYWELFF	TGTGCCAGAAGACTGGGGTCAGCGTACTGGGAGCTGTTTTTT
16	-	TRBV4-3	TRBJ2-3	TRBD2	CSSNQVAGGITDTQYF	TGCTCCAGCAACCAAGTAGCGGGAGGAATCACAGATACGCAGTATTTT
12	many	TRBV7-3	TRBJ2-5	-	CASSLNGETQYF	TGTGCCAGCAGCTTAAACGGGGAGACCCAGTACTTC
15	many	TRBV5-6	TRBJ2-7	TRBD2	CASSLLPSGSYEQYF	TGTGCCAGCAGCTTGCTGCCTAGCGGGAGTTACGAGCAGTACTTC
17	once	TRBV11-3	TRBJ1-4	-	CASSFDSQDATNEELFF	TGTGCCAGCAGCTTTGACAGCCAAGATGCAACTAATGAAGAACTATTTTTT
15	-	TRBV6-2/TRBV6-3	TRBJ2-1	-	CANRPRGASYNEQFF	TGTGCCAACAGGCCCCGGGGAGCCTCCTACAATGAGCAGTTCTTC
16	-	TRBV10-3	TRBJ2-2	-	CAISKTGTVSLGELFF	TGTGCCATCAGTAAAACCGGGACTGTCTCCTTGGGGGAGTTGTTTTTT
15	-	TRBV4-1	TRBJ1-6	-	CASSIPSAVYSLLHF	TGCGCCAGCAGCATACCTTCTGCAGTTTATTCACTCCTCCACTTT
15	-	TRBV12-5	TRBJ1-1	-	CGGATGINGVTEAFF	TGTGGTGGTGCCACAGGAATAAATGGGGTCACTGAAGCTTTCTTT
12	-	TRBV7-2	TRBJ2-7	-	CASSSYAYEQYF	TGTGCCAGCAGTTCCTACGCGTACGAGCAGTACTTC